The 6 T cell receptor beta chains given below trace back to one sample, sequenced in a study of cytomegalovirus exposure and HLA in healthy donors. PCR amplification relied on 60 Vbeta primers (plus 13 Jbeta primers). Measured with immunoSEQ multiplex PCR; TCRdb has only the in-frame clones, and not every one. The table includes 100,000 to 150,000 clones, about 86% detected once. Sequences were obtained from PBMCs. The receptor set was obtained from a man aged 18 to 30 in good health and CMV-seronegative.

The chain is built from TRBV12-5 and TRBJ2-1, with 7 bases aligning to TRBD2. Germline-derived CDR1 and CDR2 are LGHNT and FRNRAP. J gave up 5 bases and V 0 bases, and 10 bases lay outside the gene matches. The CDR3 contains 17 residues. CDR3 nucleotides: TGTGCTAGTGGTTTGGTACTGCGGCGGGGAGGGAACAATGAGCAGTTCTTC. It codes for CASGLVLRRGGNNEQFF.

The CDR3 protein is CASGKDRADEAFF. CDR3 bases: TGTGCTAGTGGCAAAGACAGGGCCGATGAAGCTTTCTTT. The chain employs TRBV12-5 and TRBJ1-1; TRBD1 aligns across 7 bases. The junction had 8 bases not matched to a gene; V was cut back by 6 bases and J by 7 bases. This CDR3 region has 13 residues. Germline CDR1 and CDR2: LGHNT and FRNRAP. Based on the CDR3 plus reference TRBV12-5 and TRBJ1-1, the full variable domain is DARVTQTPRHKVTEMGQEVTMRCQPILGHNTVFWYRQTMMQGLELLAYFRNRAPLDDSGMPKDRFSAEMPDATLATLKIQPSEPRDSAVYFCASGKDRADEAFFGQGTRLTVV.

The rearrangement uses TRBV2 and TRBJ2-1; D is ambiguous. The V gene lost 4 bases and the J gene lost 6 bases, with 19 bases spanning the gap. Germline V gene data show CDR1 as SNHLY and CDR2 as FYNNEI. The CDR3 loop spans 16 amino acids. CDR3 residues: CASSGAVDLTSNEQFF. CDR3 bases: TGTGCCAGCAGTGGGGCTGTTGATCTAACCTCCAATGAGCAGTTCTTC. Full variable domain (outside the CDR3, taken from reference TRBV2 and TRBJ2-1): EPEVTQTPSHQVTQMGQEVILRCVPISNHLYFYWYRQILGQKVEFLVSFYNNEISEKSEIFDDQFSVERPDGSNFTLKIRSTKLEDSAMYFCASSGAVDLTSNEQFFGPGTRLTVL.

This rearrangement joins TRBV6-5 to TRBJ1-6, with D tentatively TRBD1 (5 bases). Trimming shortened V by 6 bases and J by 9 bases, and 18 bases separated the two germline ends. CDR3 size: 15 residues. Germline V gene data show CDR1 as MNHEY and CDR2 as SVGAGI. The CDR3 nucleotides are TGTGCCAGCAGCCTAAACAGGCTTGTTGTTTCACCCCTCCACTTT. This translates into CASSLNRLVVSPLHF.

V and J are TRBV7-9 and TRBJ2-2, with a possible D match to TRBD2 (5 bases). Germline V CDR1 and CDR2: SEHNR, FQNEAQ (reference sequence). Trimming cost V 2 bases and J 4 bases, with 23 bases left between them. CDR3 length: 19 residues. In DNA form, the CDR3 reads TGTGCCAGCAGCTTAACTTGGGGAAATTTGGGCGAGGGCACCGGGGAGCTGTTTTTT. Translation gives CASSLTWGNLGEGTGELFF.

The V and J genes are TRBV28 and TRBJ1-1; 7 positions match TRBD1. Germline CDR1 MDHEN, CDR2 SYDVKM. V lost 5 bases, J lost 4 bases, and 4 bases stayed unmatched. This CDR3 comprises 13 residues. Here the CDR3 DNA reads TGTGCCAGCAGTCCCCGACAGGGCACTGAAGCTTTCTTT. It encodes CASSPRQGTEAFF.